Sequencing of this TCR beta chain was carried out in a study of blood T cell repertoires in COVID-19. Study as a whole: Collection of acute and convalescent COVID-19 samples took place in the United States, Italy and Spain. PBMCs, B-cell-depleted T cells, or T cells provided the cDNA or gDNA that made up the material.

Seattle patient enrollment occurred during active infection, with longitudinal follow-up thereafter. V gave up 1 base and J gave up 7 bases, with 10 bases separating them. Germline V gene sequence: CDR1 LNHNV, CDR2 YYDKDF (reference sequence). The CDR3 is 13 amino acids. How the authors handled the data: Counts of nucleated cells, estimated from reference gene primer amplification, were obtained. Some clones are missing from TCRdb's copy, which holds only in-frame ones; the method was immunoSEQ multiplex PCR. V, J and clone size were drawn from that table, and D and trimming were deduced from the DNA. The profile shows about 160,000 clones, more than 65% of them singletons.

J is TRBJ2-5 and V is TRBV15; possibly TRBD1 for D (5 bases). The sequenced material came from peripheral blood. The TCR sequence derives from a woman in her sixties or seventies with COVID-19, enrolled during active disease. As DNA, the CDR3 is TGTGCCACCAGCAGAGTCAGGGTTGGGACCCAGTACTTC. Translated, it gives CATSRVRVGTQYF.